The clone carrying this T cell receptor beta chain was seen a few times. Antigen: not known. The CDR3 runs to 15 residues. The germline CDR1 and CDR2 sequences are WNHNN and SYGVQD (reference sequence). The V gene lost 6 bases and the J gene lost 0 bases, with 15 bases spanning the gap. Libraries were prepared by immunoSEQ multiplex PCR; TCRdb keeps only in-frame clonotypes and omits some of them. The sample gives 110,000 to 150,000 clones, roughly 85% of which show up once; about 8% is in the top ten. The data were taken from a study of T cell responses to AZD1222 COVID-19 vaccine. General study results and limits: Spike was spanned by vaccine-associated CD4 TCRs, with dominance at 160-218 and 743-854. Donors were largely white British and mainly female; clonal diversity was possibly underestimated. When two AZD1222 doses had been given, Spike-specific TCR breadth and depth rose.

The TCR comes from an adult in good health. The rearrangement joins TRBV10-1 to TRBJ2-7, with D possibly being TRBD2 (6 bases). Sample: peripheral blood, taken on day 0 of AZD1222 vaccination. CDR3 residues: CASSSGTSSSYEQYF. As DNA, the CDR3 is TGCGCCAGCAGCTCCGGGACTTCTAGCTCCTACGAGCAGTACTTC.